This entry concerns a single TCR beta chain. Its recognized antigen is unknown. Per-base quality was not reported, and no clone a single base away is much larger than it. The method was 5' RACE. The sample was run on an Illumina HiSeq 2500. A second roughly 6 to 11 cycle PCR used a sample-barcoded 5' primer and a J-beta primer mix. Each TCR beta cDNA molecule received a unique molecular identifier from a template-switch 5' adaptor carrying 12 random nucleotides. Each sample yielded at least 3 million CDR3-containing paired-end reads. All of the RNA was converted into first-strand cDNA using the Mint cDNA synthesis kit, with a TRBC-specific oligonucleotide serving as the primer. All cDNA was treated with uracil-DNA glycosylase and then went through a first 18-cycle PCR with the universal primers M1SS and BC2_uni_R. Regarding the original processing steps: Each sample was normalized by randomly selecting 1 million high-quality reads, each carrying a distinct molecular identifier. Instead of being binned into consensus sequences, reads with shared molecular identifiers were discarded. CDR3 identification, clonotype clustering and error correction used MiTCR with a Q25 quality threshold and the strictest error-elimination algorithm. Lower-bound total TCR beta diversity was estimated with a nonparametric unseen species model using Euler transformation. In TCRdb, the public reads were trimmed at Q25 with fastp and aligned with MiXCR, with productive beta chains retained. Rows are combined by CDR3 protein, so each entry shows the most common genes and DNA. TCRdb's processing, not the study's, gives the V and J calls here. The sample table holds some 1,500,000 distinct CDR3 sequences, of which around 40% were seen once. The biggest ten clones account for approximately 4% of the sample.

This sample was included in a study of blood T cells in healthy people across ages (dated by TCRdb to between 2015 and 2017). Some background on the complete study: Template switching captured roughly one uniquely barcoded TCR beta cDNA molecule per two T cells in model experiments. The study measured age-related changes in TCR beta repertoire diversity using deep sequencing normalized with unique cDNA molecular identifiers. The donors were split into four age groups: young (average 16 years), middle-aged (roughly 40), aged (more than 60) and long-lived (over 80). Donors of different ages were randomly distributed across sequencing lanes to avoid experimental bias. The study analyzed two additional independent replicas of 1 million unique cDNA reads from the same blood draw for two donors, one aged 18 to 30 and one aged 80 or older.

The donors were some 36 Caucasian individuals from Russia, aged roughly 6 to 90 years, who were systemically healthy. Around 9.8 milliliters of peripheral blood were collected from each donor into EDTA-treated Vacutainer tubes. PBMCs were isolated by Ficoll-Paque density-gradient centrifugation, with at least 7 million obtained per sample. Total RNA was extracted from PBMCs with Trizol reagent, with at least 6 micrograms obtained per sample. The percentages of naive CD45RAhigh/CD27high T cells were determined by flow cytometry on a PBMC aliquot from every donor. The paper as a whole reports these results and caveats: There was a strong correlation between observed TCR beta diversity and the percentage of naive T cells measured by flow cytometry. The CMV infection status of donors was not known, potentially confounding age-related changes in expanded clonotypes. Since profiling was done on bulk unsorted PBMCs, naive and antigen-experienced compartments could not be conclusively compared. As age increased, observed TCR beta diversity per million T cells dropped in a roughly linear way, and a significant reduction was already evident by age roughly 40. The long-lived group showed more naive CD4+ T cells, fewer expanded clones and increased TCR diversity than the aged group, suggesting age selection. Estimates of total diversity based on one million sequenced T cells were regarded as lower bounds and as underestimates.

The sample consisted of blood. This TCR was sampled from a woman younger than 30 in good health.

The nucleotide sequence reads TGTGCCATCAAGTCCACATCCACAGATACGCAGTATTTT. Its translation is CAIKSTSTDTQYF. Recombination connected TRBV10-3 to TRBJ2-3, with the D gene not clear enough to name. The trim is 7 bases for V and 2 bases for J, with a gap of 10 bases between the germline ends. The CDR3 sequence holds 13 residues, the cysteine and phenylalanine included. This entry keeps only the CDR3 DNA: 39 bases, framed from base 1. The germline V gene provides CDR1 ENHRY and CDR2 SYGVKD.